A single sample is the source of the 14 T cell receptor beta chains below, sequenced in a study of blood T cell repertoires in COVID-19. Method: immunoSEQ multiplex PCR; TCRdb's copy keeps in-frame clones and lacks some. The table includes 7,500 to 8,000 clones, about 82% detected once. The source material was peripheral blood. All receptors derive from a woman aged 55-70 years with active COVID-19.

V gene TRBV24-1 combines with J gene TRBJ2-1; the match to TRBD1 covers 9 bases. The length of the CDR3 is 15 residues. The germline V gene has CDR1 KGHDR and CDR2 SFDVKD. V lost 5 bases and J lost 3; bases outside the gene matches: 4. In nucleotides, the CDR3 is TGTGCCACCAGTGGCCGGGACAGGGTCTACAATGAGCAGTTCTTC. It is translated as CATSGRDRVYNEQFF.

The table lists this clone with a count of one. The chain combines TRBV3-1 (or the pseudogene TRBV3-2) with TRBJ2-5; TRBD2 agrees at 10 bases. Germline V gene data show CDR1 as LGHDT and CDR2 as YNNKEL (reference sequence). CDR3 size: 14 residues. With 6 bases clipped from V and 3 bases from J, the junction kept 4 bases outside the gene matches. This chain's CDR3 is CASRRSGGEETQYF. CDR3 bases: TGTGCCAGCAGACGAAGCGGGGGGGAAGAGACCCAGTACTTC.

The chain uses TRBV4-3 and TRBJ1-1; no definite D call. The germline V and J ends were trimmed by 3 bases and 1 base, with 12 bases remaining between them. This CDR3 region has 15 residues. Germline values: CDR1 LGHNA, CDR2 YSLEER. The DNA for the CDR3 is TGCGCCAGCAGCCAGGTAGAGTCCTCGAACACTGAAGCTTTCTTT. Encoded protein: CASSQVESSNTEAFF.

There are a few counts of this clone. This chain uses TRBV13 with TRBJ1-3, with 7 bases lining up with TRBD1. Germline V gene lookup returns CDR1 PRHDT and CDR2 FYEKMQ (reference sequence). The CDR3 runs 14 residues. V was clipped by 8 bases and J by 4 bases; unmatched bases: 8. CDR3 region: CASSYGTEGNTIYF. The CDR3 coding sequence is TGTGCCAGCTCTTATGGGACAGAGGGAAACACCATATATTTT.

This rearrangement joins TRBV6-5 to TRBJ1-2; D uncertain. The V and J ends lost 2 bases and 6 bases respectively, with 10 bases between them. The CDR3 totals 13 residues. The germline gives CDR1 MNHEY, CDR2 SVGAGI. CDR3 loop: CASSYLRLDGYTF. The CDR3 DNA reads as TGTGCCAGCAGTTACCTCCGACTAGATGGCTACACCTTC.

V gene TRBV11-2 combines with J gene TRBJ1-3; D ambiguous. Per germline, CDR1 SGHAT and CDR2 FQNNGV. V dropped 1 base and J dropped 6 bases, with 7 bases sitting between them. The CDR3 spans 13 residues. The CDR3 coding sequence is TGTGCCAGCAGCTTAGCAGGTGTAAACACCATATATTTT. This translates into CASSLAGVNTIYF.

The chain is built from TRBV7-9 and TRBJ2-7; D remains unclear. V lost 2 bases and J lost 3, with 11 bases in between. The CDR3 is 14 residues long. Per germline, CDR1 SEHNR and CDR2 FQNEAQ (reference sequence). This CDR3 reads CASSLMQASYEQYF. CDR3 bases: TGTGCCAGCAGCTTAATGCAGGCCAGCTACGAGCAGTACTTC.

The chain links TRBV30 to TRBJ1-1; D is perhaps TRBD1 (5 bases). This CDR3 spans 14 amino acids. Germline CDR1 and CDR2: GTSNPN and SVGIG (reference sequence). V shed 4 bases and J shed 1 base, with 13 bases lying between them. This CDR3 is CAWKGYGWNTEAFF. For the CDR3, the DNA is TGTGCCTGGAAGGGGTACGGGTGGAACACTGAAGCTTTCTTT.

V gene TRBV7-3 combines with J gene TRBJ1-2; weak D call: TRBD1 (6 bases). V was pared by 5 bases and J by 4 bases, with 11 bases between. The CDR3 is made up of 13 amino acids. Germline V gene sequence: CDR1 SGHTA, CDR2 FQGTGA. The CDR3 reads CASSRTAGYGYTF. In nucleotides, the CDR3 is TGTGCCAGCAGCCGGACAGCTGGCTATGGCTACACCTTC.

The chain combines TRBV14 with TRBJ2-5, with D unclear. Germline lookup yields CDR1 SGHDN and CDR2 FVKESK. V was pared by 5 bases and J by 5 bases, with 9 bases between. The CDR3 is made up of 12 amino acids. In nucleotides, the CDR3 is TGTGCCAGCAGCGCAGTATCGGAGACCCAGTACTTC. This sequence encodes CASSAVSETQYF.

The genes are TRBV5-4 and TRBJ1-2; possible D gene TRBD1, 5 bases. Germline CDR1 reads SGHNT; CDR2 reads YYREEE (reference sequence). V was clipped by 4 bases and J by 8 bases, with 18 bases between them. The CDR3 has 14 residues. The CDR3, as DNA: TGTGCCAGCAGCCCCTCCTCGGGGGGACGAGGCTACACCTTC. It encodes CASSPSSGGRGYTF.

The chain carries TRBV18 and TRBJ2-7, with 7 positions matching TRBD1. V shed 4 bases and J 3 bases; nucleotides not matched to a gene: 6. Germline V gene sequence: CDR1 KGHSH, CDR2 LQKENI. This CDR3 region has 14 residues. The CDR3 protein is CASSLAGTVYEQYF. Here the CDR3 DNA reads TGTGCCAGCTCACTTGCCGGGACAGTCTACGAGCAGTACTTC.

The genes are TRBV10-3 and TRBJ2-5, with 11 bases identical to TRBD2. Trimming cost V 10 bases and J 1 base; bases outside gene matches: 8. Per germline, CDR1 ENHRY and CDR2 SYGVKD. The CDR3 contains 15 residues. Here the CDR3 reads CASTVAGGPQETQYF. The CDR3 region has the DNA TGTGCCAGCACCGTAGCGGGGGGGCCCCAAGAGACCCAGTACTTC.

The chain recombines TRBV12-3 or TRBV12-4 with TRBJ1-1, with D unclear. Between the trimmed V and J ends, which lost 3 bases and 1 base, there was a span of 6 bases. CDR3 size: 13 residues. CDR3 loop: CASSFWQNTEAFF. The DNA for the CDR3 is TGTGCCAGCAGTTTTTGGCAGAACACTGAAGCTTTCTTT.